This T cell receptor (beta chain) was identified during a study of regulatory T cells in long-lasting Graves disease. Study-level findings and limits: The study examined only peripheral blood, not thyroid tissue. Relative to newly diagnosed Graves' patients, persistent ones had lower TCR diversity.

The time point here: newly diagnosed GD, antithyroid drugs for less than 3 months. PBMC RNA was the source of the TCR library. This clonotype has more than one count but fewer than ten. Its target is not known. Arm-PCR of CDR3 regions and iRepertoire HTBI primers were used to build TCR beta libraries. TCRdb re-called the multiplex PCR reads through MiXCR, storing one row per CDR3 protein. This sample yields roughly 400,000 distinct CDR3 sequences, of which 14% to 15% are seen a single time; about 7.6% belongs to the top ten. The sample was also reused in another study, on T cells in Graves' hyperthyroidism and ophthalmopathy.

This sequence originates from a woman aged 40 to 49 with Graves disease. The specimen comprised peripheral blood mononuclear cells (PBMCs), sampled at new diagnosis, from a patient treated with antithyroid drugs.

The CDR3 sequence: CASSPPENEKLFF. The DNA for the CDR3 is TGTGCCAGCAGTCCACCAGAGAATGAAAAACTGTTTTTT. This chain links TRBV28 with TRBJ1-4; no reliable D call. The CDR3 is 13 residues long. V gave up 5 bases and J gave up 5 bases, with 9 bases separating them. The germline CDR1 and CDR2 sequences are MDHEN and SYDVKM.